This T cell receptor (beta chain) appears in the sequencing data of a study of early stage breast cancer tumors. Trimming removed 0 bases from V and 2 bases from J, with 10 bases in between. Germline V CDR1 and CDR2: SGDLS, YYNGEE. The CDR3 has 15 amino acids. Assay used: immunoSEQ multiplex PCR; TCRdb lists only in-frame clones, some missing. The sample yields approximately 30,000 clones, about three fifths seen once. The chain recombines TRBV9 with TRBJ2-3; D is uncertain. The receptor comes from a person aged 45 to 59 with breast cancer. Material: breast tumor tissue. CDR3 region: CASSVALLNTDTQYF. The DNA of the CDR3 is TGTGCCAGCAGCGTAGCTCTCCTTAACACAGATACGCAGTATTTT.